This section outlines one TCR beta chain sequence together with its context. This receptor's antigen is unknown. No quality values exist for individual bases; no much larger clone is one base distant. These data originate in a study of blood T cell repertoires in COVID-19 (dated by TCRdb to about 2020). Some background on the complete study: The collaborator samples originated in the United States, Italy and Spain and spanned the acute and convalescent phases of COVID-19. Samples came from the ongoing ImmuneRACE study (first 160 participants) plus 1,254 subjects from 6 global collaborators. The dataset comprised deeply sampled blood TCRbeta repertoires from subjects exposed to, actively infected with, or recovered from COVID-19. The material from the prospective study consisted of cDNA or gDNA derived from T cells, B-cell-depleted T cells, or PBMCs. The repertoires were released in a freely available public database meant as a resource for research on the immune response to SARS-CoV-2. Sample metadata almost always included a de-identified subject ID, COVID-19 status, age in years and sex. Where available, HLA class I and class II types were obtained from metadata supplied by the sample provider rather than from assay-based typing. On the study overall, not on this receptor specifically: The quantity of clinical and demographic metadata differed by source and by participant and was supplied without curation.

TCRbeta CDR3 regions were amplified from genomic DNA using the immunoSEQ Assay, a bias-controlled multiplex PCR. The original methods were these. Nucleated cell counts per sample were estimated from amplification of reference gene primers within the assay. Sequence reads were collapsed and filtered to measure the absolute abundance of every unique TCRbeta CDR3 rearrangement. For each sample, productive Simpson clonality was calculated as the square root of Simpson's diversity index over productive rearrangements. TCRdb obtained this table from immuneACCESS and retained in-frame rearrangements with V and J assigned. These tables miss some clones; where compared with another copy, unresolved V genes account for less than half of the shortfall, and the remainder is unexplained. V, J and clone size reflect that table, while D and trimming were determined from the DNA. For this sample there are fewer than 400,000 clones; 90% appear just once. The biggest ten clones account for around 3.9% of the sample.

V gives up 1 base and J gives up 4 bases, and the segment between their germline ends measures 11 bases. The CDR3 sequence holds 15 residues, the cysteine and phenylalanine included. Only CDR3 DNA remains: 45 bases, in frame from the first base. Based on the germline V gene, the CDR1 and CDR2 sequences are LGHNA and YSLEER. Participants in the prospective study were enrolled through a virtual design, were aged about 18 to 90 years, and lived in fewer than 30 United States geographic areas. To assign participants to cohorts, the prospective study relied on clinical history that participants themselves reported in a screening survey and a study questionnaire. Exposed participants had been in contact, within 2 weeks of entering the study, with a person who had a PCR-confirmed or clinician-diagnosed case of COVID-19. In the prospective study, mobile phlebotomists collected whole blood, serum and a nasopharyngeal or oropharyngeal swab from each participant. Prospective study participants could optionally give additional blood draws and questionnaires over an approximately two-month period. Blood samples from the prospective study were shipped frozen or at room temperature prior to DNA extraction.

This clonotype was sampled from a woman aged 25 to 39 who had been exposed to COVID-19. Sequenced material: PBMCs or T cells enriched from blood (not recorded which). The V gene is TRBV4-3 and the J gene is TRBJ1-5; the D gene lacks a confident call. The CDR3 has the sequence CASSQATVGNQPQHF. The sequenced DNA: TGCGCCAGCAGCCAAGCTACAGTTGGGAATCAGCCCCAGCATTTT.